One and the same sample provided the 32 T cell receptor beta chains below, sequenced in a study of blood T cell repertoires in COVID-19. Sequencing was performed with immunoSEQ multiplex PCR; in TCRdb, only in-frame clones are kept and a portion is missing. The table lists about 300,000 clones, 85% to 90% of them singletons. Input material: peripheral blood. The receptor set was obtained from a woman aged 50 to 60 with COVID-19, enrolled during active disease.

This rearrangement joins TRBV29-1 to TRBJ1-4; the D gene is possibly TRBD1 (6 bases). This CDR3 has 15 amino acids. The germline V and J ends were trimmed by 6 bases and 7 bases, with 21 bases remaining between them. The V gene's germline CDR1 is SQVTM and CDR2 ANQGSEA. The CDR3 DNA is TGCAGCGTGGGTGGGGTACAGGGCGGGAGTGAAAAACTGTTTTTT. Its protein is CSVGGVQGGSEKLFF.

CDR3 bases: TGCGCCAGCAGCGAAGGACAGGGGGCCTTCTATGGCTACACCTTC. The encoded protein is CASSEGQGAFYGYTF. The J gene is TRBJ1-2, the V gene TRBV5-1; 11 bases fit TRBD1. V dropped 4 bases and J dropped 4; count of bases not matched to a gene: 6. Germline V gene data show CDR1 as SGHRS and CDR2 as YFSETQ. There are 15 residues in the CDR3.

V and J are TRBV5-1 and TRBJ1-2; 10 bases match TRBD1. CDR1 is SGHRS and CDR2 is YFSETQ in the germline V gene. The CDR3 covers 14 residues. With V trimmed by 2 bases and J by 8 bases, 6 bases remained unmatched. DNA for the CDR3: TGCGCCAGCAGCTTCGGACAGGGGGTAGGCGGCTACACCTTC. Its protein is CASSFGQGVGGYTF. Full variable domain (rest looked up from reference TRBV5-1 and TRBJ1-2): KAGVTQTPRYLIKTRGQQVTLSCSPISGHRSVSWYQQTPGQGLQFLFEYFSETQRNKGNFPGRFSGRQFSNSRSEMNVSTLELGDSALYLCASSFGQGVGGYTFGSGTRLTVV.

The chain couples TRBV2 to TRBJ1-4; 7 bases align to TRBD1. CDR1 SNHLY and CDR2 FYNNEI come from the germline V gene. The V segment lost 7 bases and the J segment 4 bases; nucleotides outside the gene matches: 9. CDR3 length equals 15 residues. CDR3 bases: TGTGCCAGCACCGAAACCGGGACAGTTAATGAAAAACTGTTTTTT. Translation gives CASTETGTVNEKLFF.

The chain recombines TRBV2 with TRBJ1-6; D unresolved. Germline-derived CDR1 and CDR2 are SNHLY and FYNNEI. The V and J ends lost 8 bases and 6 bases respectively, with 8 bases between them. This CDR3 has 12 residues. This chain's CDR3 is CASRGINSPLHF. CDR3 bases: TGTGCCAGCCGAGGGATTAATTCACCCCTCCACTTT.

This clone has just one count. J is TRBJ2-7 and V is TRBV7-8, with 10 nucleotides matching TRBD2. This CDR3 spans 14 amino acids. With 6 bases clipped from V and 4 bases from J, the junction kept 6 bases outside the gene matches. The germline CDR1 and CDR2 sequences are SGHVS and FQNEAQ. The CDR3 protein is CASSFSGRTYEQYF. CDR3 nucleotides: TGTGCCAGCAGTTTTAGCGGGAGGACTTACGAGCAGTACTTC.

The CDR3 DNA follows: TGTGCCTGGAGGTGGCCGAACACTGAAGCTTTCTTT. Its protein product is CAWRWPNTEAFF. The rearrangement uses TRBV30 and TRBJ1-1; no reliable D call. V lost 3 bases, J lost 1 base, and 6 bases lay in between. Germline-derived CDR1 and CDR2 are GTSNPN and SVGIG (reference sequence). This CDR3 is 12 amino acids long.

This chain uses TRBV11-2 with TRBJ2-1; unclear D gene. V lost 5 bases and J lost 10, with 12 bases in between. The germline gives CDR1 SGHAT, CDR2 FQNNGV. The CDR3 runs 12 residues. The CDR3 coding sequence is TGTGCCAGCAGCCTTAATCACAGAGAGCAGTTCTTC. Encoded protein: CASSLNHREQFF.

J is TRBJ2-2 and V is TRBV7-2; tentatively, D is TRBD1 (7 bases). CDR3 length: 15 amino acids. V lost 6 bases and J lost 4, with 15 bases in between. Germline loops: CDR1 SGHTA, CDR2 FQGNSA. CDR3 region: CASSPRQGGTGELFF. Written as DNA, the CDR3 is TGTGCCAGCAGTCCAAGACAGGGAGGCACCGGGGAGCTGTTTTTT.

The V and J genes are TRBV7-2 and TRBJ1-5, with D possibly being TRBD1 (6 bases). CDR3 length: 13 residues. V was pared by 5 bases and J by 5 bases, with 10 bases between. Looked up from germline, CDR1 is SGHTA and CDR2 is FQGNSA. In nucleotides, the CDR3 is TGTGCCAGCAGCGGTCAGGGGTATCAGCCCCAGCATTTT. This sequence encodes CASSGQGYQPQHF.

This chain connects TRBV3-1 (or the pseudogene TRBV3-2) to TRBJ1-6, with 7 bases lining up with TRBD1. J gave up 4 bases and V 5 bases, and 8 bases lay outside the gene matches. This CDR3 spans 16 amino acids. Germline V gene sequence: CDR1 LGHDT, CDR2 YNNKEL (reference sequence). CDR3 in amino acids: CASSYAGGRYNSPLHF. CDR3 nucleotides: TGTGCCAGCAGCTATGCAGGGGGACGGTATAATTCACCCCTCCACTTT.

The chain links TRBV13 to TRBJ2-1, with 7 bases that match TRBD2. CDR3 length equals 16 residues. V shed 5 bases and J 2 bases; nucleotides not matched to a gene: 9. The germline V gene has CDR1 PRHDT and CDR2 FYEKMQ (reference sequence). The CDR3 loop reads CASSPPASGAYNEQFF. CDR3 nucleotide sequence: TGTGCCAGCAGCCCCCCCGCTAGCGGTGCCTACAATGAGCAGTTCTTC. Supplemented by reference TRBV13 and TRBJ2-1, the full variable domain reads AAGVIQSPRHLIKEKRETATLKCYPIPRHDTVYWYQQGPGQDPQFLISFYEKMQSDKGSIPDRFSAQQFSDYHSELNMSSLELGDSALYFCASSPPASGAYNEQFFGPGTRLTVL.

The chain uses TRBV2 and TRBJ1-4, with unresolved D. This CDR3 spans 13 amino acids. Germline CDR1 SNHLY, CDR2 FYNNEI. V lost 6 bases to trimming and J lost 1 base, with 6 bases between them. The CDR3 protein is CASSRRTNEKLFF. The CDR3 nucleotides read TGTGCCAGCAGCAGGCGAACTAATGAAAAACTGTTTTTT.

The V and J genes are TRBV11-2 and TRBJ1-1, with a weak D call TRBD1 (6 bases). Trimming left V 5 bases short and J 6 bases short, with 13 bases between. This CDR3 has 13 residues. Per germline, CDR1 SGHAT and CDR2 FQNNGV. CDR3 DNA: TGTGCCAGCAGCGTGAGAGCAGGGGCTGAAGCTTTCTTT. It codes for CASSVRAGAEAFF.

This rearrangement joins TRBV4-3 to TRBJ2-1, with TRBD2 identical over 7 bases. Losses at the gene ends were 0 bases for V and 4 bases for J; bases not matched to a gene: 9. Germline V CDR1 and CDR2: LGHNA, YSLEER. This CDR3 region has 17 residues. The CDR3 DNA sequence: TGCGCCAGCAGCCAAGATCACGGCGGGAGCTCTTACAATGAGCAGTTCTTC. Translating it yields CASSQDHGGSSYNEQFF.

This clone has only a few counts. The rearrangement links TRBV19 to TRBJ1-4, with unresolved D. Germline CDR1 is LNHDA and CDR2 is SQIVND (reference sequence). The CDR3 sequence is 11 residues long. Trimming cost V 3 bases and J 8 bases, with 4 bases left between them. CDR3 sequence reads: CASSISEKLFF. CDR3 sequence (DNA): TGTGCCAGTAGTATCTCGGAAAAACTGTTTTTT.

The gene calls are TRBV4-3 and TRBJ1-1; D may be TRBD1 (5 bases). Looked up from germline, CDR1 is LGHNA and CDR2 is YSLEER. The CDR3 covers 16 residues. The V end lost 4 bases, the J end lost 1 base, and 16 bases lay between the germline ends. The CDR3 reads CASSPQGGLRNTEAFF. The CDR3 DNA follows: TGCGCCAGCAGCCCGCAGGGAGGTCTAAGGAACACTGAAGCTTTCTTT.

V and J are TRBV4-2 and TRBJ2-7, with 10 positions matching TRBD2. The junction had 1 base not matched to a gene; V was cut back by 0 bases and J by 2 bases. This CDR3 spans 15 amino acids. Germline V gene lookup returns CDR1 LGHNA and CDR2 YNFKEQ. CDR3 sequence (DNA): TGTGCCAGCAGCCAAGAACTAGCGGGAACCTACGAGCAGTACTTC. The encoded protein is CASSQELAGTYEQYF.

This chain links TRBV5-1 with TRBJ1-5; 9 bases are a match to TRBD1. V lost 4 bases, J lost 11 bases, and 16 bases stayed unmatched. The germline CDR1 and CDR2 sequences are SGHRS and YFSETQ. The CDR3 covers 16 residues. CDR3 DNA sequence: TGCGCCAGCAGCCCAGATTCCGGGACAGGGTCAACGGCCCAGCATTTT. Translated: CASSPDSGTGSTAQHF.

CDR3 sequence (DNA): TGTGCCAGTAGTTTCCCGCGTGCACTAGCGGGAGCTCGGCGTGAGCAGTTCTTC. Its protein is CASSFPRALAGARREQFF. The V gene is TRBV19, the J gene TRBJ2-1, with TRBD2 matching 11 bases. Trimming removed 5 bases from V and 9 bases from J; junction bases left unmatched: 18. CDR1 and CDR2 from the germline V gene are LNHDA and SQIVND (reference sequence). The CDR3 sequence is 18 residues long.

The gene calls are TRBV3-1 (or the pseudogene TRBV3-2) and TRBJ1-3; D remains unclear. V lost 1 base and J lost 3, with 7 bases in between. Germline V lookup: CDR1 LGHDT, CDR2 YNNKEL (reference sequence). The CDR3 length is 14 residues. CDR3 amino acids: CASSQGPNGNTIYF. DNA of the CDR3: TGTGCCAGCAGCCAAGGGCCAAATGGAAACACCATATATTTT.

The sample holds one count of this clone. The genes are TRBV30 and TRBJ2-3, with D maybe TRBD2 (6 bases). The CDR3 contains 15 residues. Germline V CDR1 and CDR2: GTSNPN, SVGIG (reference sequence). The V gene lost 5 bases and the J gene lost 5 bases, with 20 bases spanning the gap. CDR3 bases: TGTGCCTGGTCCCTGGGGGGAGCCGGTGTAGATACGCAGTATTTT. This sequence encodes CAWSLGGAGVDTQYF.

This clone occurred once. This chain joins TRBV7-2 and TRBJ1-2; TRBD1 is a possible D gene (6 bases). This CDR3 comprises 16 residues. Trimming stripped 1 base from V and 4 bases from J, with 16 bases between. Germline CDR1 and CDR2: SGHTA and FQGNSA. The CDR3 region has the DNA TGTGCCAGCAGCTTAGGTTTTTCAGGGGAAATCTATGGCTACACCTTC. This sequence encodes CASSLGFSGEIYGYTF. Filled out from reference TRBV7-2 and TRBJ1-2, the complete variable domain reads GAGVSQSPSNKVTEKGKDVELRCDPISGHTALYWYRQSLGQGLEFLIYFQGNSAPDKSGLPSDRFSAERTGGSVSTLTIQRTQQEDSAVYLCASSLGFSGEIYGYTFGSGTRLTVV.

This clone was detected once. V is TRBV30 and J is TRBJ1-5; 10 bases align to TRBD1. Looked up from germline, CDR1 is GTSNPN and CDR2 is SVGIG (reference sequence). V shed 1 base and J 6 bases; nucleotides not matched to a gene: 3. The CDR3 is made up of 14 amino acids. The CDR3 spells CAWSGQGAGQPQHF. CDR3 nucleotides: TGTGCCTGGAGTGGACAGGGGGCCGGTCAGCCCCAGCATTTT. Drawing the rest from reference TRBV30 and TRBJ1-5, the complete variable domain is SQTIHQWPATLVQPVGSPLSLECTVEGTSNPNLYWYRQAAGRGLQLLFYSVGIGQISSEVPQNLSASRPQDRQFILSSKKLLLSDSGFYLCAWSGQGAGQPQHFGDGTRLSIL.

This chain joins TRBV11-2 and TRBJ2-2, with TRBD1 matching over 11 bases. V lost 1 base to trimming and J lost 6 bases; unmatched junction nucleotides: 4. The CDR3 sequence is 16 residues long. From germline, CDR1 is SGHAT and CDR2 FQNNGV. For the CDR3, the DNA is TGTGCCAGCAGCTTAGTCCGGGACAGGGGGGCCGGGGAGCTGTTTTTT. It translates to CASSLVRDRGAGELFF.

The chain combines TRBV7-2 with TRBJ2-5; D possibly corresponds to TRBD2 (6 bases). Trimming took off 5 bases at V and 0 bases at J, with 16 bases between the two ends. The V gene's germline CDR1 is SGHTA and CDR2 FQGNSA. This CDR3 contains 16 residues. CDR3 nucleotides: TGTGCCAGCAGCCCAGGAGCTAGCGTGTACCAAGAGACCCAGTACTTC. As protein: CASSPGASVYQETQYF. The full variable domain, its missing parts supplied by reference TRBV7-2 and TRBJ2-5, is GAGVSQSPSNKVTEKGKDVELRCDPISGHTALYWYRQSLGQGLEFLIYFQGNSAPDKSGLPSDRFSAERTGGSVSTLTIQRTQQEDSAVYLCASSPGASVYQETQYFGPGTRLLVL.

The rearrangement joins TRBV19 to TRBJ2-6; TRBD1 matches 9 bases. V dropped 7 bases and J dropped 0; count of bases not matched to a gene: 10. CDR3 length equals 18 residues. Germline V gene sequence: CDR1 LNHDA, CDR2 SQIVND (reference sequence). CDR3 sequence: CASIGTGGVLSGANVLTF. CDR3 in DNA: TGTGCCAGTATCGGAACAGGGGGCGTACTCTCTGGGGCCAACGTCCTGACTTTC.

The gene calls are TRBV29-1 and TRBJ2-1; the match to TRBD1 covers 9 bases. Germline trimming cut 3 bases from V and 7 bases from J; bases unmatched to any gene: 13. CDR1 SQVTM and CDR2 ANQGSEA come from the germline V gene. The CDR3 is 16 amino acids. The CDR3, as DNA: TGCAGCGTTGAGGGACAGGGCAGGGGATTAGGGAATGAGCAGTTCTTC. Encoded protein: CSVEGQGRGLGNEQFF.

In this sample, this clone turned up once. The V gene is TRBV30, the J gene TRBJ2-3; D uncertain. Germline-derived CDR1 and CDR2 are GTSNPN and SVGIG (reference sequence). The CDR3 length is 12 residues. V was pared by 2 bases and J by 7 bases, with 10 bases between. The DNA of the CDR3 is TGTGCCTGGAGTCCCCCAGGATATACGCAGTATTTT. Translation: CAWSPPGYTQYF.

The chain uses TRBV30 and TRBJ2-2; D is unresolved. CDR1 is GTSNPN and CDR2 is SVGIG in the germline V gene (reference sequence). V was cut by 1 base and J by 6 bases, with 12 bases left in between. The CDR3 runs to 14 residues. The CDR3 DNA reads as TGTGCCTGGAGTGGCGGAGTTTGGTCCGGGGAGCTGTTTTTT. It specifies CAWSGGVWSGELFF.

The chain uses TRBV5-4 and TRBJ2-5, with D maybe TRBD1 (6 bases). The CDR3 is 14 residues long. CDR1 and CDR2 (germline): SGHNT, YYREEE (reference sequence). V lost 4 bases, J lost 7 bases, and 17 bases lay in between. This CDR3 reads CASSADSHQGTQYF. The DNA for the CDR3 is TGTGCCAGCAGCGCGGACAGTCATCAGGGGACCCAGTACTTC.

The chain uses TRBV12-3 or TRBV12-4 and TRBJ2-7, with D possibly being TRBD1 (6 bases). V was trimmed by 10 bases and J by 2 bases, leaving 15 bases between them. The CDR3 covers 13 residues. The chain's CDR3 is CATNRVSAYEQYF. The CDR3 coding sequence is TGTGCCACAAACAGGGTGTCGGCCTACGAGCAGTACTTC.